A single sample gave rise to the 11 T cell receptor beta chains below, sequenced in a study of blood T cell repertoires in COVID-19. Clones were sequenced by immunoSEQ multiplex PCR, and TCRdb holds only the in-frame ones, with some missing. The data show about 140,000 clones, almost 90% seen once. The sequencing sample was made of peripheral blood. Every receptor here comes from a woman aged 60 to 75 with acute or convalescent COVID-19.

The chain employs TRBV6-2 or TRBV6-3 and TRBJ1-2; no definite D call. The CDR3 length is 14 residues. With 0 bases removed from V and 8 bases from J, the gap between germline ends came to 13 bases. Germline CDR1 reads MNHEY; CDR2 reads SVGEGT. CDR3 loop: CASSYSGRTGGYTF. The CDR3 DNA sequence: TGTGCCAGCAGTTACTCAGGACGGACTGGGGGCTACACCTTC.

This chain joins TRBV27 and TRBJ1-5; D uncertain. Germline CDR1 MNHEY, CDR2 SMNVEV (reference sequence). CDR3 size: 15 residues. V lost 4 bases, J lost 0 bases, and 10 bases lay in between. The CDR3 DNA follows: TGTGCCAGCAGTTGGGCCGGAAATAGCAATCAGCCCCAGCATTTT. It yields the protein CASSWAGNSNQPQHF.

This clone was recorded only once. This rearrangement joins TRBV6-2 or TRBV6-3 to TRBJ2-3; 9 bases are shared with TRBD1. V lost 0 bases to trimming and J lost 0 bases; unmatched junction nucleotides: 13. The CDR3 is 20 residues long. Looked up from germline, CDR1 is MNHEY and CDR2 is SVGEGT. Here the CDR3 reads CASSYSTRDRARDSTDTQYF. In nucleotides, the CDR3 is TGTGCCAGCAGTTACTCGACTCGGGACAGGGCCCGGGATAGCACAGATACGCAGTATTTT.

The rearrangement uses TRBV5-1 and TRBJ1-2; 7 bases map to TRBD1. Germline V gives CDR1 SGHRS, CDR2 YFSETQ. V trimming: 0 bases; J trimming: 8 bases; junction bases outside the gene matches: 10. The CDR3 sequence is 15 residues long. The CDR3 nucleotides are TGCGCCAGCAGCTTGGACCTACGACAGGGCCGGGGCTACACCTTC. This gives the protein CASSLDLRQGRGYTF. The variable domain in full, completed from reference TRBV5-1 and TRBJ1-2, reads KAGVTQTPRYLIKTRGQQVTLSCSPISGHRSVSWYQQTPGQGLQFLFEYFSETQRNKGNFPGRFSGRQFSNSRSEMNVSTLELGDSALYLCASSLDLRQGRGYTFGSGTRLTVV.

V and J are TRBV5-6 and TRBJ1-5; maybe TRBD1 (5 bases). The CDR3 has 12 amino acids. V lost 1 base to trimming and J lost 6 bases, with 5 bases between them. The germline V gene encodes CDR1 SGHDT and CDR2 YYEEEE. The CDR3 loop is CASSLRGQPQHF. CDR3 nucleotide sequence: TGTGCCAGCAGCTTGAGGGGTCAGCCCCAGCATTTT.

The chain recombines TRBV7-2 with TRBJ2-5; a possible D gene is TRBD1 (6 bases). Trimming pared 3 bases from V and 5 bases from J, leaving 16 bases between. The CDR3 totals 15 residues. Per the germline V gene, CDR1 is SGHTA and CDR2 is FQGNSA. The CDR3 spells CASSFNAGVGETQYF. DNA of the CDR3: TGTGCCAGCAGCTTCAACGCAGGGGTTGGGGAGACCCAGTACTTC.

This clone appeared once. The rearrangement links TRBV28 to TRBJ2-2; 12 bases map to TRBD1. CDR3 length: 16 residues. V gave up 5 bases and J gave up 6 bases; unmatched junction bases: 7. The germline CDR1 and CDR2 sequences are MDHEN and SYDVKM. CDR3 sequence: CASSLRDRGLPGELFF. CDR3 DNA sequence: TGTGCCAGCAGTCTCCGGGACAGGGGGCTACCCGGGGAGCTGTTTTTT. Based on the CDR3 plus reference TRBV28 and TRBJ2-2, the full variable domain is DVKVTQSSRYLVKRTGEKVFLECVQDMDHENMFWYRQDPGLGLRLIYFSYDVKMKEKGDIPEGYSVSREKKERFSLILESASTNQTSMYLCASSLRDRGLPGELFFGEGSRLTVL.

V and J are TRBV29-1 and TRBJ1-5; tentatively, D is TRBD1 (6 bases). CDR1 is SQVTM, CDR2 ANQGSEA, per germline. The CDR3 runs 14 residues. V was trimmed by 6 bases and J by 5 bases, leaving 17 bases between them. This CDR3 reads CSVGDTAGHQPQHF. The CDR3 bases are TGCAGCGTCGGGGACACAGCGGGGCATCAGCCCCAGCATTTT.

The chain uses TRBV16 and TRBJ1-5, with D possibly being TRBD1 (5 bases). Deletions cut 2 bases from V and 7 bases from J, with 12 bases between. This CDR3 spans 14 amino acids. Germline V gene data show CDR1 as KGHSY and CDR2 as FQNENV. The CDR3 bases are TGTGCCAGCAGCCAAGCCGGGGGTTGGCAGCCCCAGCATTTT. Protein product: CASSQAGGWQPQHF. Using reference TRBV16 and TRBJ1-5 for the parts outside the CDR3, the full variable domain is GEEVAQTPKHLVRGEGQKAKLYCAPIKGHSYVFWYQQVLKNEFKFLISFQNENVFDETGMPKERFSAKCLPNSPCSLEIQATKLEDSAVYFCASSQAGGWQPQHFGDGTRLSIL.

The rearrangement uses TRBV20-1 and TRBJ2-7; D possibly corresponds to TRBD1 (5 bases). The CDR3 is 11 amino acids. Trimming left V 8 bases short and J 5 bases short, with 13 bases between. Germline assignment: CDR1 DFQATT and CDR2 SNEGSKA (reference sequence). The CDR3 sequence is CSTRSGHEQYF. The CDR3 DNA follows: TGCAGTACAAGATCAGGGCACGAGCAGTACTTC.

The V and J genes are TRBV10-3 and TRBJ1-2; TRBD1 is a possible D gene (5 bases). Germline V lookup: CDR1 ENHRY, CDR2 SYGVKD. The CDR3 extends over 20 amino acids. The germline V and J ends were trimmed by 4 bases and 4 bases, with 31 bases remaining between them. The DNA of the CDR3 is TGTGCCATCAGTGCGGAGGTCGGGGGAGTGTCCGGGATTAAAGGCTATGGCTACACCTTC. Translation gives CAISAEVGGVSGIKGYGYTF.